A single sample is the source of the 10 T cell receptor beta chains below, sequenced in a study of T cells in pancreatic ductal adenocarcinoma. Selected pancreatic ductal adenocarcinoma patients had undergone surgery without neoadjuvant therapy. Measured with immunoSEQ multiplex PCR; TCRdb has only the in-frame clones, and not every one. The sample lists approximately 9,400 clones, 67% occurring once. Input material: pancreatic tumor tissue. Receptors originate from a human donor with pancreatic ductal adenocarcinoma.

This chain connects TRBV6-1 to TRBJ1-2; D is unclear. The CDR3 sequence is 12 residues long. Germline values: CDR1 MNHNS, CDR2 SASEGT. V was pared by 2 bases and J by 4 bases, with 5 bases between. The CDR3 spells CASSERLYGYTF. CDR3 nucleotide sequence: TGTGCCAGCAGTGAAAGACTCTATGGCTACACCTTC.

A note on this clone: Mismatch with germline at one junction end may stem from a read error. This sequence joins TRBV7-7 and TRBJ2-7; D is perhaps TRBD2 (5 bases). CDR3 length: 13 residues. From germline, CDR1 is SSHAT and CDR2 FNYEAQ (reference sequence). The CDR3 nucleotides are TGTGCTAGCAGCTCTAGGGAGCTCACCGAGCAGTACTTC. It is translated as CASSSRELTEQYF.

V usage is TRBV5-4 and J usage is TRBJ2-1, with unresolved D. CDR3 length: 16 residues. CDR1 is SGHNT and CDR2 is YYREEE in the germline V gene (reference sequence). Trimming took off 4 bases at V and 7 bases at J, with 21 bases between the two ends. The CDR3 sequence: CASSTGPGHEVNEQFF. The CDR3 nucleotides read TGTGCCAGCAGCACGGGCCCGGGCCATGAAGTAAATGAGCAGTTCTTC.

This clone was counted a few times. The gene calls are TRBV10-3 and TRBJ2-6; D gene uncertain. Per germline, CDR1 ENHRY and CDR2 SYGVKD. Between the trimmed V and J ends, which lost 0 bases and 4 bases, there was a span of 10 bases. This CDR3 is built from 16 residues. CDR3 in amino acids: CAISESSGLGANVLTF. The CDR3, as DNA: TGTGCCATCAGTGAGTCGTCCGGGTTGGGGGCCAACGTCCTGACTTTC.

The chain uses TRBV7-2 and TRBJ1-2; D is unresolved. Germline CDR1 reads SGHTA; CDR2 reads FQGNSA. Between the trimmed V and J ends, which lost 2 bases and 6 bases, there was a span of 16 bases. The length of the CDR3 is 15 residues. CDR3 protein: CASSLMAARRDGYTF. The CDR3 DNA reads TGTGCCAGCAGCTTAATGGCGGCCCGGAGAGATGGCTACACCTTC. Full variable domain (outside the CDR3, taken from reference TRBV7-2 and TRBJ1-2): GAGVSQSPSNKVTEKGKDVELRCDPISGHTALYWYRQSLGQGLEFLIYFQGNSAPDKSGLPSDRFSAERTGGSVSTLTIQRTQQEDSAVYLCASSLMAARRDGYTFGSGTRLTVV.

CDR3 nucleotide sequence: TGTGCCAGCAGCGCGTTGGCAGATACGCAGTATTTT. Its protein is CASSALADTQYF. The chain uses TRBV7-9 and TRBJ2-3; D remains unclear. The length of the CDR3 is 12 residues. Trimming shortened V by 5 bases and J by 4 bases, and 7 bases separated the two germline ends. Germline V gene data show CDR1 as SEHNR and CDR2 as FQNEAQ (reference sequence).

This clone was seen more than once but under ten times. The gene calls are TRBV5-4 and TRBJ2-1; the D gene is possibly TRBD1 (5 bases). CDR1 and CDR2 (germline): SGHNT, YYREEE (reference sequence). This CDR3 is built from 16 residues. The V gene lost 4 bases and the J gene lost 0 bases, with 14 bases spanning the gap. The DNA of the CDR3 is TGTGCCAGCAGCCCCACAGTTGGGGCCTCCTACAATGAGCAGTTCTTC. Protein: CASSPTVGASYNEQFF.

This sequence joins TRBV5-5 and TRBJ1-4, with a weak D call TRBD1 (5 bases). Germline values: CDR1 SGHKS, CDR2 YYEKEE (reference sequence). Trimming removed 3 bases from V and 1 base from J, with 13 bases in between. The CDR3 length is 16 residues. The CDR3 region has the DNA TGTGCCAGCAGCTCCCGATGGGGGGAAACTAATGAAAAACTGTTTTTT. Translating gives CASSSRWGETNEKLFF.

This chain links TRBV7-3 with TRBJ2-1; 7 positions agree with TRBD2. Germline assignment: CDR1 SGHTA and CDR2 FQGTGA. J lost 6 bases, V lost 3 bases, and 8 bases had no gene match. The CDR3 spans 15 residues. DNA of the CDR3: TGTGCCAGCAGCTTCGGTTCCGGGAGGTCCAATGAGCAGTTCTTC. This translates into CASSFGSGRSNEQFF.

The genes are TRBV19 and TRBJ1-1, with D uncertain. V was shortened by 3 bases and J by 2 bases, with 7 bases between the two germline ends. The CDR3 spans 13 residues. From germline, CDR1 is LNHDA and CDR2 SQIVND (reference sequence). The DNA for the CDR3 is TGTGCCAGTAGTATGTACAGCAACACTGAAGCTTTCTTT. Encoded protein: CASSMYSNTEAFF.